Listed below are T cell receptor beta chains from one sample, sequenced in a study of radiotherapy plus CTLA-4 blockade in lung cancer. Measured with immunoSEQ multiplex PCR; TCRdb has only the in-frame clones, and not every one. Found here are about 120,000 clones, just under 80% of them singletons; the top ten hold about 5%. This specimen consisted of peripheral blood, obtained from a patient treated with radiotherapy plus ipilimumab. These receptors all stem from a human donor with non-small cell lung cancer who had a partial response to radiotherapy plus ipilimumab. CDR3s include the opening cysteine and the closing phenylalanine or tryptophan. D genes are given only for firm matches. The listing skips clone size in some rows; elsewhere it reads once, few, many or a size class.

.	TRBJ2-3	TRBV5-1	.	TGCGCCAGCAGCTTGGCTACGGGGTTGGATACGCAGTATTTT	CASSLATGLDTQYF
.	TRBJ2-1	TRBV15	TRBD1	TGTGCCACCAGCAGAGTAAGGCGAGACAGGGCTACCTACAATGAGCAGTTCTTC	CATSRVRRDRATYNEQFF
.	TRBJ2-1	TRBV5-1	TRBD1	TGCGCCAGCAGGCCGGGACAGGGGGCGGATGAGCAGTTCTTC	CASRPGQGADEQFF
.	TRBJ1-4	TRBV7-9	.	TGTGCCAGCAGCCTTTTTGAAAAACTGTTTTTT	CASSLFEKLFF
.	TRBJ2-7	TRBV5-1	TRBD1	TGCGCCAGCAGCTTGGATGGCAGGGGGCGCGCCGGGCAGTACTTC	CASSLDGRGRAGQYF
.	TRBJ2-1	TRBV10-2	TRBD2	TGCGCCAGCAGTGAAGATCCTAGCGGGATCTACAATGAGCAGTTCTTC	CASSEDPSGIYNEQFF
.	TRBJ2-7	TRBV5-1	TRBD2	TGCGCCAGCAGCGGGGCGGGAGGGCCGGGGGAGCAGTACTTC	CASSGAGGPGEQYF
.	TRBJ1-2	TRBV23-1	.	TGCGCCAGCAGTCTCTCCCCAGGGGATGCATATGGCTACACCTTC	CASSLSPGDAYGYTF
medium-sized	TRBJ1-2	TRBV27	.	TGTGCCAGCGGTGTGCCCCAGGGGAGAGGCTACACCTTC	CASGVPQGRGYTF
.	TRBJ1-4	TRBV28	.	TGTGCCAGCAGTTTCTCGGGAGGTAATGAAAAACTGTTTTTT	CASSFSGGNEKLFF
.	TRBJ1-2	TRBV29-1	TRBD1	TGCAGCGCTACAGGGGGCGCATATTGGAATGGCTACACCTTC	CSATGGAYWNGYTF
.	TRBJ2-1	TRBV5-4	.	TGTGCCAGCAGCTTGGGGTCGAGCTCCTACAATGAGCAGTTCTTC	CASSLGSSSYNEQFF
.	TRBJ2-3	TRBV28	.	TGTGCCAGCAGCCCTTCTCCGGGTTTAACAGATACGCAGTATTTT	CASSPSPGLTDTQYF
.	TRBJ2-3	TRBV7-6	TRBD2	TGTGCCAGCAGCACCGGACTAGCGGGAGGGCCAGATACGCAGTATTTT	CASSTGLAGGPDTQYF
.	TRBJ2-2	TRBV15	TRBD2	TGTGCCACCAGCCATTATCGGGGGGTCCACACCGGGGAGCTGTTTTTT	CATSHYRGVHTGELFF
.	TRBJ2-1	TRBV29-1	TRBD1	TGCAGCGTTGGACAGGGGTACAATGAGCAGTTCTTC	CSVGQGYNEQFF
.	TRBJ2-1	TRBV5-1	.	TGCGCCAGCAGCTCCGCGGGACCAAACTACAATGAGCAGTTCTTC	CASSSAGPNYNEQFF
.	TRBJ1-2	TRBV6-5	.	TGTGCCAGCAGGGACACCGACAGGAACTATGGCTACACCTTC	CASRDTDRNYGYTF
once	TRBJ2-3	TRBV5-1	TRBD2	TGCGCCAGCAGAAGGGAGGGGAGCACAGATACGCAGTATTTT	CASRREGSTDTQYF
.	TRBJ2-6	TRBV5-4	.	TGTGCCAGCAGCTTACCGACAGCTGGTTCCGGGGCCAACGTCCTGACTTTC	CASSLPTAGSGANVLTF
.	TRBJ2-3	TRBV4-1	.	TGCGCCAGCAGCCAGGCAGGGGCAGATACGCAGTATTTT	CASSQAGADTQYF
.	TRBJ2-5	TRBV28	TRBD2	TGTGCCAGCAGCCAACTAGCGGGAGTTGTAGAGACCCAGTACTTC	CASSQLAGVVETQYF
once	TRBJ2-3	TRBV6-1	.	TGTGCCAGCAGTGAAGTCTTGCCCTTCCTTAGCGGTGATACGCAGTATTTT	CASSEVLPFLSGDTQYF
once	TRBJ1-2	TRBV29-1	TRBD1	TGCAGCGTCGGGACAGGGTATGGCTACACCTTC	CSVGTGYGYTF
.	TRBJ2-1	TRBV6-5	.	TGTGCCAGCAGTTACGCTATCTACAATGAGCAGTTCTTC	CASSYAIYNEQFF
.	TRBJ1-1	TRBV15	.	TGTGCCACCAGGCTGGACAACGTGAGGACTGAAGCTTTCTTT	CATRLDNVRTEAFF
.	TRBJ1-1	TRBV7-8	.	TGTGCCAGCAGCTTCGGAACTATGAACACTGAAGCTTTCTTT	CASSFGTMNTEAFF
.	TRBJ2-5	TRBV19	.	TGTGCCAGTAGTATGGTCGGGAACCTAGAGACCCAGTACTTC	CASSMVGNLETQYF